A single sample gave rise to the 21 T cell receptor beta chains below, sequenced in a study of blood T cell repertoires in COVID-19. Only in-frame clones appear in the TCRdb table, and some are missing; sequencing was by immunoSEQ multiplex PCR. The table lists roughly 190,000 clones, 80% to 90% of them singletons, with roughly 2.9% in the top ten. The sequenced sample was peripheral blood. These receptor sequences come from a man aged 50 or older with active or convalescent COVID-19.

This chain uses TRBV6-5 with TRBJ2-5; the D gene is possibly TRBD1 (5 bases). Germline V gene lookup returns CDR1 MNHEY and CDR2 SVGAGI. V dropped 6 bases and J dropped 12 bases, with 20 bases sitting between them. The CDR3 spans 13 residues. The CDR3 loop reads CASRQPFEGEEYF. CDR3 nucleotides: TGTGCCAGCAGACAGCCATTTGAAGGGGAAGAGTACTTC.

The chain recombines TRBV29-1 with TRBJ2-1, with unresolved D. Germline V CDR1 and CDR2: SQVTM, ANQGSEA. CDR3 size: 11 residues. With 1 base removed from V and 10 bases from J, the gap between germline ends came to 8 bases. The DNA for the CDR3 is TGCAGCGTTGAAGTGTTTGAGGAGCAGTTCTTC. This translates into CSVEVFEEQFF.

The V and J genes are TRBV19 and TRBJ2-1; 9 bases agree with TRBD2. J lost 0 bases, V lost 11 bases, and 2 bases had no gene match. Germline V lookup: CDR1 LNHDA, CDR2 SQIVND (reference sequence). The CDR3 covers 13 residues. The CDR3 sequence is CAVSGSSYNEQFF. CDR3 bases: TGTGCCGTTAGCGGGAGCTCCTACAATGAGCAGTTCTTC.

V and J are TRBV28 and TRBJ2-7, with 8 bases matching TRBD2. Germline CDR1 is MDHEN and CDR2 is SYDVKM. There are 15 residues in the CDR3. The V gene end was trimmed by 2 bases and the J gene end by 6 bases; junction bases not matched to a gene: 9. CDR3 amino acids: CASSLGMRGAGEQYF. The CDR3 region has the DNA TGTGCCAGCAGTTTAGGAATGCGGGGGGCGGGCGAGCAGTACTTC.

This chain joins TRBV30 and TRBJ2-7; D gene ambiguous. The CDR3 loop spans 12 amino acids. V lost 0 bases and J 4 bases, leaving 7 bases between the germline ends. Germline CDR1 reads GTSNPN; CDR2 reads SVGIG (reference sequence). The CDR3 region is CAWSVSRYEQYF. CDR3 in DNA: TGTGCCTGGAGTGTAAGCAGGTACGAGCAGTACTTC.

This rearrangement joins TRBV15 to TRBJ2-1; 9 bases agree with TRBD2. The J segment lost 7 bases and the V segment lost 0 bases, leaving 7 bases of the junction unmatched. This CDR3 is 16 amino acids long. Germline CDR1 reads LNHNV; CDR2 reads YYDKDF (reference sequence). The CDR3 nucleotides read TGTGCCACCAGCAGAGAATTGGGACTAGCCTGGAATGAGCAGTTCTTC. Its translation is CATSRELGLAWNEQFF.

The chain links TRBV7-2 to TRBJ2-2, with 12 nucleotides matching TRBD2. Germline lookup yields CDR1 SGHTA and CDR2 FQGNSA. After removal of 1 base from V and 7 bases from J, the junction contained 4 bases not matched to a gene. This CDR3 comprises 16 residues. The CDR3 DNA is TGTGCCAGCAGCTTAGGCCTAGCGGGGGGGGACGGGGAGCTGTTTTTT. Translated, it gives CASSLGLAGGDGELFF.

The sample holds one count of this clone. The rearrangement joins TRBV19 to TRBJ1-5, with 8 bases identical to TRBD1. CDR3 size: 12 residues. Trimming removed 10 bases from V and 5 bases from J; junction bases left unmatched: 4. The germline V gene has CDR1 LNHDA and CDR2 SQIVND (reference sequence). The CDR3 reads CATQGAYQPQHF. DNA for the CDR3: TGTGCCACCCAGGGGGCCTATCAGCCCCAGCATTTT.

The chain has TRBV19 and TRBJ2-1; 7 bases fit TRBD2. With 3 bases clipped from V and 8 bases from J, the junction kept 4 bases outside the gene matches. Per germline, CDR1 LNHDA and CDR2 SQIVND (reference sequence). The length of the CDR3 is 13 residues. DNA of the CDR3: TGTGCCAGTAGTATCCTAGCGGCCGATGAGCAGTTCTTC. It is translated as CASSILAADEQFF.

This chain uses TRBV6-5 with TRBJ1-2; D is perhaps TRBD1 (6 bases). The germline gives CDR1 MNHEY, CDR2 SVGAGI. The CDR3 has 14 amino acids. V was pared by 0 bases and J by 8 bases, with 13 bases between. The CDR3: CASSYSKGGRGYTF. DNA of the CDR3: TGTGCCAGCAGTTACTCGAAGGGGGGGCGAGGCTACACCTTC.

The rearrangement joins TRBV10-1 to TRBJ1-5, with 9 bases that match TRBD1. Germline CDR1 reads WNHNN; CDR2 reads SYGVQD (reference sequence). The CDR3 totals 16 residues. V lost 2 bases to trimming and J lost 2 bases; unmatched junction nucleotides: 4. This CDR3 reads CASSEEDRGGNQPQHF. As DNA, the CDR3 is TGCGCCAGCAGTGAGGAGGACAGGGGAGGCAATCAGCCCCAGCATTTT.

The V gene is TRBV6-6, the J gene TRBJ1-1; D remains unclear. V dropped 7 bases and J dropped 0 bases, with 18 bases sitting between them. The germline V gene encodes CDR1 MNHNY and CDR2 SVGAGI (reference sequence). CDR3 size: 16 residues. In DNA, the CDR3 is TGTGCCAGCAACAATTCGCCACTAAACTTGAACACTGAAGCTTTCTTT. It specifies CASNNSPLNLNTEAFF.

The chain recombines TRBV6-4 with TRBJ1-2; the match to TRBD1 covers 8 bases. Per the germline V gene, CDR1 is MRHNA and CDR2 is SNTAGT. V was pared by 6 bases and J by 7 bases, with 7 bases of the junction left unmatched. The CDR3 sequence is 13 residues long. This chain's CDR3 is CASRQDRAGGYTF. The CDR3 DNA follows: TGTGCCAGCAGACAGGACAGGGCGGGTGGCTACACCTTC.

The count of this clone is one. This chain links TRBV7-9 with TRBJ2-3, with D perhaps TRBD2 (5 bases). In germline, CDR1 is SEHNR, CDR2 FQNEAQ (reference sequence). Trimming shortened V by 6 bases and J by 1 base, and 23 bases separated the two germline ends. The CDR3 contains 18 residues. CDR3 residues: CASSLRGSGRRGTDTQYF. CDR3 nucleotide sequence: TGTGCCAGCAGTCTTAGAGGGTCTGGCAGGCGAGGCACAGATACGCAGTATTTT. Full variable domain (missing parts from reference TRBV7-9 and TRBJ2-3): DTGVSQNPRHKITKRGQNVTFRCDPISEHNRLYWYRQTLGQGPEFLTYFQNEAQLEKSRLLSDRFSAERPKGSFSTLEIQRTEQGDSAMYLCASSLRGSGRRGTDTQYFGPGTRLTVL.

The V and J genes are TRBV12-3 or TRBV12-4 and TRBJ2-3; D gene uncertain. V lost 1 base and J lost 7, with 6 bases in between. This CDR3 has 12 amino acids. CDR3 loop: CASSLGQNTQYF. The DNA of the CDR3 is TGTGCCAGCAGTTTAGGGCAGAATACGCAGTATTTT.

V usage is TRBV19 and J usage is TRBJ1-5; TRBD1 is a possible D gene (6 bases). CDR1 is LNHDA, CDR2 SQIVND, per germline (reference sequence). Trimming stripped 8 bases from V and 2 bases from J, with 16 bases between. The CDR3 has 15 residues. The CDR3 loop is CASLGRGKGNQPQHF. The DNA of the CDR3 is TGTGCCAGTTTGGGGAGGGGGAAGGGCAATCAGCCCCAGCATTTT.

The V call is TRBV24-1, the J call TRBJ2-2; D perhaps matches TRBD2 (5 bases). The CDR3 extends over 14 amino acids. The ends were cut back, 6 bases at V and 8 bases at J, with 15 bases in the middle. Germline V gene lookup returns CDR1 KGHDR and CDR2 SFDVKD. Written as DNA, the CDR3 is TGTGCCACCAGTATCGGGGATCCCCGGGGGGAGCTGTTTTTT. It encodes CATSIGDPRGELFF.

In DNA, the CDR3 is TGTGCCAGCACCCCGTCGGACAGGTTGGAGGGGCCCCAGCATTTT. It encodes CASTPSDRLEGPQHF. The chain couples TRBV28 to TRBJ1-5; 7 bases agree with TRBD1. This CDR3 region has 15 residues. J gave up 9 bases and V 7 bases, and 15 bases lay outside the gene matches. Germline CDR1 MDHEN, CDR2 SYDVKM.

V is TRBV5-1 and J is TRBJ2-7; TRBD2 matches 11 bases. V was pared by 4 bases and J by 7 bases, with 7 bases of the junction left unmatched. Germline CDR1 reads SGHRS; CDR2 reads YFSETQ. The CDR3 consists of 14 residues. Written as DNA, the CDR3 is TGCGCCAGCAGCCTAGCGGGAGGAACGGGGGAGCAGTACTTC. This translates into CASSLAGGTGEQYF.

The DNA of the CDR3 is TGTGCCAGCAGCTTAGATATCAGGTCGACCTACGAGCAGTACTTC. Residues: CASSLDIRSTYEQYF. J is TRBJ2-7 and V is TRBV11-2; the D is unclear. This CDR3 is 15 amino acids long. From germline, CDR1 is SGHAT and CDR2 FQNNGV. Trimming stripped 0 bases from V and 2 bases from J, with 11 bases between.

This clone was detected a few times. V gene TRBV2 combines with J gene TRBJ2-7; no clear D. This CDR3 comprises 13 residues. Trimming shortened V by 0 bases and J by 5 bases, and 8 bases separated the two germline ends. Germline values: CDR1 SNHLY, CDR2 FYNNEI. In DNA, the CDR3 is TGTGCCAGCAGTGAAGCGCGATCCCACGAGCAGTACTTC. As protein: CASSEARSHEQYF. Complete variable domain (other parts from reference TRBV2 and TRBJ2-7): EPEVTQTPSHQVTQMGQEVILRCVPISNHLYFYWYRQILGQKVEFLVSFYNNEISEKSEIFDDQFSVERPDGSNFTLKIRSTKLEDSAMYFCASSEARSHEQYFGPGTRLTVT.